Listed below are T cell receptor beta chains from one sample, sequenced in a study of control samples from healthy donors and cancer patients. Some clones are missing from TCRdb's copy, which holds only in-frame ones; the method was immunoSEQ multiplex PCR. The sample lists roughly 55,000 clones, roughly 87% occurring once. The sequencing sample was made of blood. The receptor set was obtained from a man between 50 and 59 years old in good health. Both conserved end residues are part of each CDR3. The order of the fields is clone size, V gene, D gene, J gene, CDR3 DNA, CDR3 protein. D genes are given only for firm matches. Size tells how often a clone was seen (once, few, many) or the class of an expanded clone, and some rows leave it out.

clone size: NA; V gene: TRBV5-1; D gene: TRBD1; J gene: TRBJ1-5; CDR3 DNA: TGCGCCAGCAGCATGGGACAGGGAGGCAATCAGCCCCAGCATTTT; CDR3 protein: CASSMGQGGNQPQHF
clone size: NA; V gene: TRBV28; D gene: NA; J gene: TRBJ2-3; CDR3 DNA: TGTGCCAGTAATGAGACCCCCGGGGTAGCAGATACGCAGTATTTT; CDR3 protein: CASNETPGVADTQYF
clone size: NA; V gene: TRBV12-3/TRBV12-4; D gene: NA; J gene: TRBJ1-2; CDR3 DNA: TGTGCCAGCACCTCACAGGGATATGGCTACACCTTC; CDR3 protein: CASTSQGYGYTF
clone size: NA; V gene: TRBV6-1; D gene: NA; J gene: TRBJ1-2; CDR3 DNA: TGTGCCAGCAGTGTGGACGACCCCAAACTTAACTATGGCTACACCTTC; CDR3 protein: CASSVDDPKLNYGYTF
clone size: NA; V gene: TRBV11-3; D gene: TRBD1; J gene: TRBJ2-5; CDR3 DNA: TGTGCCAGCAGCAAGACAGGGGAAGGGGAGACCCAGTACTTC; CDR3 protein: CASSKTGEGETQYF
clone size: NA; V gene: TRBV19; D gene: NA; J gene: TRBJ1-1; CDR3 DNA: TGTGCCAGTAGAATAGGGGCTTTCACTGAAGCTTTCTTT; CDR3 protein: CASRIGAFTEAFF
clone size: NA; V gene: TRBV4-1; D gene: TRBD1; J gene: TRBJ1-4; CDR3 DNA: TGCGCCAGCAGCCGGGGGACCGGGACAGAGGGAGAAAAACTGTTTTTT; CDR3 protein: CASSRGTGTEGEKLFF
clone size: few; V gene: TRBV5-4; D gene: NA; J gene: TRBJ1-1; CDR3 DNA: TGTGCCAGCAGCTTAGGGGGAGGAACTGAAGCTTTCTTT; CDR3 protein: CASSLGGGTEAFF
clone size: NA; V gene: TRBV7-2; D gene: NA; J gene: TRBJ1-3; CDR3 DNA: TGTGCCAGCAGCCTCGGCTCTGGAAACACCATATATTTT; CDR3 protein: CASSLGSGNTIYF
clone size: NA; V gene: TRBV7-9; D gene: NA; J gene: TRBJ2-5; CDR3 DNA: TGTGCCAGCAGCCCCGACGGCAGGGAGACCCAGTACTTC; CDR3 protein: CASSPDGRETQYF
clone size: NA; V gene: TRBV11-1; D gene: NA; J gene: TRBJ1-6; CDR3 DNA: TGTGCCAGCAGCCCCGACGAGGGTGGGCGTTCACCCCTCCACTTT; CDR3 protein: CASSPDEGGRSPLHF
clone size: NA; V gene: TRBV10-3; D gene: TRBD1; J gene: TRBJ1-5; CDR3 DNA: TGTGCCATCAGTGAGACAGGGGCTCAGCCCCAGCATTTT; CDR3 protein: CAISETGAQPQHF
clone size: NA; V gene: TRBV5-1; D gene: NA; J gene: TRBJ1-3; CDR3 DNA: TGCGCCAGCAGCCCATCAACGGTTGGTACCTCTGGAAACACCATATATTTT; CDR3 protein: CASSPSTVGTSGNTIYF
clone size: NA; V gene: TRBV10-3; D gene: NA; J gene: TRBJ2-7; CDR3 DNA: TGTGCCATCAGTGGCACCGGGACGGATCGGGAGCAGTACTTC; CDR3 protein: CAISGTGTDREQYF
clone size: NA; V gene: TRBV6-4; D gene: TRBD1; J gene: TRBJ1-5; CDR3 DNA: TGTGCCAGCAGGCAACAGGGGAGCAGCAATCAGCCCCAGCATTTT; CDR3 protein: CASRQQGSSNQPQHF
clone size: few; V gene: TRBV9; D gene: TRBD1; J gene: TRBJ1-2; CDR3 DNA: TGTGCCAGCAGCGAGGGACAGGGGGCAGGTGGCTACACCTTC; CDR3 protein: CASSEGQGAGGYTF
clone size: NA; V gene: TRBV20-1; D gene: NA; J gene: TRBJ1-2; CDR3 DNA: TGCAGTGCAAGAAACTATGGCTACACCTTC; CDR3 protein: CSARNYGYTF
clone size: NA; V gene: TRBV5-1; D gene: NA; J gene: TRBJ1-4; CDR3 DNA: TGCGCCAGCAGCTTGGACAGGGTAAATGAAAAACTGTTTTTT; CDR3 protein: CASSLDRVNEKLFF
clone size: NA; V gene: TRBV28; D gene: TRBD1; J gene: TRBJ2-7; CDR3 DNA: TGTGCCAGCACGTGGCAGGGGGCTCGGGAGCAGTACTTC; CDR3 protein: CASTWQGAREQYF
clone size: NA; V gene: TRBV29-1; D gene: TRBD1; J gene: TRBJ2-7; CDR3 DNA: TGCAGCGTTGGTATTGGACAGGGGGCGGATCGGCAGTACTTC; CDR3 protein: CSVGIGQGADRQYF
clone size: NA; V gene: TRBV14; D gene: NA; J gene: TRBJ2-1; CDR3 DNA: TGTGCCAGCAGTCAAGATTGGAGTGAGCAGTTCTTC; CDR3 protein: CASSQDWSEQFF